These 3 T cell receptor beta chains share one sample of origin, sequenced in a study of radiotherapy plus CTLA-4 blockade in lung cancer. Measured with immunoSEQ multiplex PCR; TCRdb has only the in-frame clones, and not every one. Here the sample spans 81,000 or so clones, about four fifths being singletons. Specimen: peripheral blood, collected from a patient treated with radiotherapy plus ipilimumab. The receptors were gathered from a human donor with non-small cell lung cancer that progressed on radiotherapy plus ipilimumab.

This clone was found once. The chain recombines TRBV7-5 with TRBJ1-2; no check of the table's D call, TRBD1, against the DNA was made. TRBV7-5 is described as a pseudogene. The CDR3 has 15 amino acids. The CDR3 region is CARSDQGAANYGYTF. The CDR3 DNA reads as TGTGCCAGAAGCGATCAGGGGGCAGCGAACTATGGCTACACCTTC.

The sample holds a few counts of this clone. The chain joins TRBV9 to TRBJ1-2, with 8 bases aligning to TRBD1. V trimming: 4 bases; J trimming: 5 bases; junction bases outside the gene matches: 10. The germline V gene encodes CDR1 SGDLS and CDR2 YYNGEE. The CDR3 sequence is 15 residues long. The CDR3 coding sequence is TGTGCCAGCAGCACCCAACTGACAGGGGAATATGGCTACACCTTC. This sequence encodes CASSTQLTGEYGYTF.

CDR3 in DNA: TGTGCCATCAGTGAGTCGGGTCGGCAGCCCCAAGAGACCCAGTACTTC. Its translation: CAISESGRQPQETQYF. The J gene is TRBJ2-5, the V gene TRBV10-3; D uncertain. The CDR3 is 16 residues long. Germline V CDR1 and CDR2: ENHRY, SYGVKD. Trimming removed 0 bases from V and 1 base from J, with 12 bases in between.